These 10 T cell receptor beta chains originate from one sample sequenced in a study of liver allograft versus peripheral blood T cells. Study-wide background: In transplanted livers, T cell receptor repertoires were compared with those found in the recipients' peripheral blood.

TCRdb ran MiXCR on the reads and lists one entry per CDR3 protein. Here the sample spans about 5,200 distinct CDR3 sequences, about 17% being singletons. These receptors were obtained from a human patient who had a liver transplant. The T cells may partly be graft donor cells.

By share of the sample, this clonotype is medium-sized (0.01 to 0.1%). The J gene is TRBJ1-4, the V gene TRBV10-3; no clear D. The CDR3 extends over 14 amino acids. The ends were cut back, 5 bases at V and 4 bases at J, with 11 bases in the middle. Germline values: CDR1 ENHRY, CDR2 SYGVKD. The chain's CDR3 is CAISSENINEKLFF. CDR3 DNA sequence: TGTGCCATCAGTTCAGAAAATATTAATGAAAAACTGTTTTTT.

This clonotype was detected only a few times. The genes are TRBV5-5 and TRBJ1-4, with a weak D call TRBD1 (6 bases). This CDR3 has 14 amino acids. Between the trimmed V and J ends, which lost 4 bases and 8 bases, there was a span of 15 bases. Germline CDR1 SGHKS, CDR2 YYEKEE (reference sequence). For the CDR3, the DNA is TGTGCCAGCAGCGTCACAGGGAGTGACGAAAAACTGTTTTTT. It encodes CASSVTGSDEKLFF.

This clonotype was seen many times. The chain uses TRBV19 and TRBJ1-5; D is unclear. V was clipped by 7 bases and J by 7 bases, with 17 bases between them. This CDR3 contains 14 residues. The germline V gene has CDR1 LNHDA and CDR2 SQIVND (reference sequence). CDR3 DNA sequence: TGTGCCAGTAATCCCAAAGGGCCAGAGCAGCCCCAGCATTTT. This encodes CASNPKGPEQPQHF.

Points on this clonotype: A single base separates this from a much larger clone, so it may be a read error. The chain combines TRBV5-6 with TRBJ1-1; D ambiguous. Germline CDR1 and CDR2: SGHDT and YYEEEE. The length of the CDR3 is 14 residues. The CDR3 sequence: CTSSPSPQNTEAFF. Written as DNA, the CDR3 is TGTACCAGCAGCCCCTCCCCGCAAAACACTGAAGCTTTCTTT. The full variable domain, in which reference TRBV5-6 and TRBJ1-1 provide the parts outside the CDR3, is DAGVTQSPTHLIKTRGQQVTLRCSPKSGHDTVSWYQQALGQGPQFIFQYYEEEERQRGNFPDRFSGHQFPNYSSELNVNALLLGDSALYLCTSSPSPQNTEAFFGQGTRLTVV.

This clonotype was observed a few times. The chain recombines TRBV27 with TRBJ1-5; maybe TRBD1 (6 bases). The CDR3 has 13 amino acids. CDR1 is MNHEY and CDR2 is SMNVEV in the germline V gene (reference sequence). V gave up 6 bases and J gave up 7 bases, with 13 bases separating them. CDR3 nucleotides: TGTGCCAGCAGCTGGACAGCGAAGCAGCCCCAGCATTTT. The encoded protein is CASSWTAKQPQHF.

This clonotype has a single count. As DNA, the CDR3 is TGTGCCAGCAGTAAAAACGGACTAGCGGGGGTGTTTGCCTACGAGCAGTACTTC. Its protein product is CASSKNGLAGVFAYEQYF. The chain has TRBV28 and TRBJ2-7, with 13 bases fitting TRBD2. The CDR3 has 18 amino acids. With V trimmed by 5 bases and J by 2 bases, 12 bases remained unmatched. CDR1 and CDR2 (germline): MDHEN, SYDVKM.

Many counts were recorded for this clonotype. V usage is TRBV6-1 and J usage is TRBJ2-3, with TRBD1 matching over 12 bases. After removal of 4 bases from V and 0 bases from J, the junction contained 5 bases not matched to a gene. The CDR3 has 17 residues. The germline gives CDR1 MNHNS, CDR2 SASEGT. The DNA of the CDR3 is TGTGCCAGCAGTGCCCCGGGACAGGGGGCAAGCACAGATACGCAGTATTTT. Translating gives CASSAPGQGASTDTQYF.

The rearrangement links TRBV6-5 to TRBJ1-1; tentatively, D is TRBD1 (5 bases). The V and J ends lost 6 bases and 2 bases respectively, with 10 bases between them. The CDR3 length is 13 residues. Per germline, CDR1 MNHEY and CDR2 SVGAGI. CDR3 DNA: TGTGCCAGCAGGGCGACAGCCAACACTGAAGCTTTCTTT. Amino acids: CASRATANTEAFF.

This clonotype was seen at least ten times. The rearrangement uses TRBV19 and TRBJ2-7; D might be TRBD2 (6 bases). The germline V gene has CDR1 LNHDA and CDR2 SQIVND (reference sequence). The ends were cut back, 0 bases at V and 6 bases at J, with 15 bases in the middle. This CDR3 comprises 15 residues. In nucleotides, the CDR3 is TGTGCCAGTAGTATAGATTCGGGGGAACTGGGCGAGCAGTACTTC. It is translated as CASSIDSGELGEQYF.

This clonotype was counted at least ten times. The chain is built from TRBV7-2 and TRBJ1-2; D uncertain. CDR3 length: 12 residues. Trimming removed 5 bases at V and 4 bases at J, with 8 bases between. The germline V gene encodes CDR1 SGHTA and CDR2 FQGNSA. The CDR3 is CASSGTSYGYTF. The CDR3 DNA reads TGTGCCAGCAGCGGAACAAGCTATGGCTACACCTTC.